The source of this T cell receptor beta chain is a study of cytomegalovirus exposure and HLA in healthy donors. Primers included in the PCR were 60 Vbeta and 13 Jbeta primers. TCRdb's table, derived via immunoSEQ multiplex PCR, lists solely in-frame clones and lacks some. The sample has over 95,000 clones, 74% seen once; the top ten hold approximately 2.2%. On this clone itself: Its matching antigen is unknown.

Overall study results and limits: Donors belonging to an Asian-associated ancestry cluster reportedly showed fewer N-insertions in productive TCRs than the roughly 700-donor mean, according to what a later analysis found.

Germline V gene sequence: CDR1 SGHVS, CDR2 FNYEAQ. The CDR3 consists of 14 residues. The junction had 3 bases not matched to a gene; V was cut back by 4 bases and J by 6 bases. The specimen was PBMCs. This TCR was recovered from a human donor in good health. The chain carries TRBV7-6 and TRBJ2-2, with TRBD1 identical over 9 bases. CDR3 sequence: CASSSQGASGELFF. The CDR3 DNA reads TGTGCCAGCAGCTCACAGGGGGCCTCCGGGGAGCTGTTTTTT.